This T cell receptor beta chain was obtained from a study of early T cells in non-severe SARS-CoV-2 infection. The CDR3 extends over 12 amino acids. J gave up 2 bases and V 6 bases, and 0 bases lay outside the gene matches. Germline CDR1 is LGHDT and CDR2 is YNNKEL (reference sequence). TCRdb used MiXCR to reprocess the 5' RACE reads, holding one entry per CDR3 protein. This sample carries fewer than 80,000 distinct CDR3 sequences, 12% of them seen once, and the ten largest clones take about 4%. J is TRBJ2-7 and V is TRBV3-1, with 8 bases lining up with TRBD1. The sequenced sample was whole blood. The TCR sequence derives from an adult who was a healthcare worker with PCR-confirmed SARS-CoV-2 infection or an uninfected control (not recorded which). CDR3 loop: CASRGQAYEQYF. In DNA, the CDR3 is TGTGCCAGCAGGGGACAGGCCTACGAGCAGTACTTC.